Here is one TCR beta chain with its context. In its sample, this clonotype was seen many times. The specificity of this receptor is unknown. Base qualities are not at hand, and no much larger clone is one base apart. TCR beta CDR3 regions were amplified from RNA transcripts for repertoire sequencing. The first round of RT-PCR was done with HTBI primers and the Qiagen OneStep RT-PCR kit, and was followed by a second round of multiplex PCR, then size selection and purification. Libraries were sequenced paired-end with 100 bp reads on an Illumina HiSeq2000. The study's own analysis went as follows. SOAPnuke was used for read processing, and reads with adapters, uncalled bases, a mean Phred below 15, or no exact constant-primer or identifier match were discarded. High-quality paired reads were merged with COPE v1.2.5. Clonotypes were defined as unique nucleotide sequences and were aligned to IMGT TRB V, D and J references using MiTCR v1.1. Only V-J combinations with frequency above 0.0001 were analysed, covering 99% to 99.2% of repertoires. A TCR clonal expansion and chaos score per V-J combination was defined as the ratio of F50 clonal expansion to chaos observed in the TCRdist matrix. Welch's t-statistics and random forest were used to reduce the features to some 13 V-J combinations, which were then used as input to a naive Bayes classifier. The Morisita-Horn index was used to measure how similar the thyroid and blood repertoires were. TCRdb's own reprocessing of the public reads used fastp at Q25 and MiXCR and kept productive beta chains. Rows with one shared CDR3 protein collapse into an entry with the most common genes and DNA. The V and J calls, along with clone size, are taken from TCRdb and not from the paper's own processing. The sample includes about 500,000 distinct CDR3 sequences, with approximately 14% observed a single time. The ten largest make up about 10% of the sample.

The CDR3 spans 14 residues, from the cysteine through the phenylalanine. The only DNA kept is the CDR3, 42 bases in frame from the first base. CDR1 and CDR2, looked up from the germline V gene, are MNHEY and SVGAGI. V has 5 bases trimmed and J has 3 bases trimmed; junction bases matching no gene number 6. The data derive from a study of Graves' ophthalmopathy and Graves' hyperthyroidism (dated by TCRdb to the late 2010s). Study-wide context: Peripheral blood was collected at initial diagnosis, before any treatment. The study used signatures of the TCR beta repertoire to tell Graves' ophthalmopathy apart from Graves' hyperthyroidism and to predict which patients would progress to ophthalmopathy. In total, approximately 130 blood samples were TCR-sequenced: some 40 ophthalmopathy, about 75 hyperthyroidism and about 17 hyperthyroidism-to-ophthalmopathy patients. To explore V-J signatures that distinguish ophthalmopathy from hyperthyroidism, a discovery set of about a hundred patients was enrolled, made up of 40 to 45 with ophthalmopathy and some 56 with stable hyperthyroidism. An independent validation cohort was composed of around 19 hyperthyroidism patients and 17 patients who later progressed from hyperthyroidism to ophthalmopathy. In over 5 hyperthyroidism patients, the T-cell repertoires found in thyroid tissue were compared with those found in blood. Following sample collection, hyperthyroidism patients were given methimazole at a starting dose of 30 mg daily, and ophthalmopathy patients were given high-dose intravenous methylprednisolone. The 100 or so discovery patients were randomly split 7:3 into training and test sets. Study-wide findings and limitations: The 13-signature model separated ophthalmopathy from stable hyperthyroidism with approximately 90% sensitivity and just under 84% specificity in cross-validation, and 80%/75% in the test set. In validation, the model predicted ophthalmopathy progression with 70.59% sensitivity and around 72% specificity; 12 predicted patients were CT-confirmed with GO in a median of approximately 6.5 months. Among expanded thyroid clonotypes with frequency above 0.001, most also showed up in blood, which suggests that blood repertoires may reflect the thyroid immune response. No statistical method was used to set the sample size in advance, and the investigators knew which group each participant was assigned to.

Ophthalmopathy patients were characterized by moderately to severely active disease, a Clinical Activity Score of at least 3, a NOSPECS grade of at least 4, and a disease duration under 3 months. Patients with other autoimmune diseases, uncontrolled infections, pregnancy or lactation were excluded from the study. Diagnosis was based on clinical symptoms, serum thyroxine, TRAb, thyroid ultrasound and orbital computed tomography. Using Ficoll-Paque density gradient centrifugation, PBMCs were isolated from about 9.4 ml of fresh peripheral blood. Total RNA was extracted using Trizol reagent, and RNA quality was checked on an Agilent 2100 Bioanalyzer.

This TCR derives from a young woman with Graves' ophthalmopathy. Donor details come from another sample of the same person, matched by shared clones. The sample was blood. This receptor chain uses TRBV6-5 and TRBJ2-7, and TRBD1 aligns with 8 junction nucleotides. The DNA reads as follows: TGTGCCAGCAGTCCCACCGGACAGGGCTACGAGCAGTACTTC. It encodes CASSPTGQGYEQYF.